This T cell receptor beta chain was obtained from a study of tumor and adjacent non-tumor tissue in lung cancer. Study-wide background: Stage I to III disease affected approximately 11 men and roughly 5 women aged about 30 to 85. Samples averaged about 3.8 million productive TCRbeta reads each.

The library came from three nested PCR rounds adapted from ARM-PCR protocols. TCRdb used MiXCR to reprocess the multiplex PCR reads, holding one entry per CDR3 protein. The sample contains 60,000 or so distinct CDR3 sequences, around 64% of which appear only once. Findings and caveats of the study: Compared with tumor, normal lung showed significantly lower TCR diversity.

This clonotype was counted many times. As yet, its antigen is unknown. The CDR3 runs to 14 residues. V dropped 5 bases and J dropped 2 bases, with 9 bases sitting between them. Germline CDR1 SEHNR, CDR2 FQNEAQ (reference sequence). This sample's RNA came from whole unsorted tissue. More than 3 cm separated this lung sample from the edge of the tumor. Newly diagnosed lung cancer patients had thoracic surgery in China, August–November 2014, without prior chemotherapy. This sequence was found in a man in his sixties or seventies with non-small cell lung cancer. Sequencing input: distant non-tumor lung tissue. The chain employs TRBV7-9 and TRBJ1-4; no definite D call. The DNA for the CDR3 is TGTGCCAGCAGCACCCACAGCACTAATGAAAAACTGTTTTTT. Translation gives CASSTHSTNEKLFF.